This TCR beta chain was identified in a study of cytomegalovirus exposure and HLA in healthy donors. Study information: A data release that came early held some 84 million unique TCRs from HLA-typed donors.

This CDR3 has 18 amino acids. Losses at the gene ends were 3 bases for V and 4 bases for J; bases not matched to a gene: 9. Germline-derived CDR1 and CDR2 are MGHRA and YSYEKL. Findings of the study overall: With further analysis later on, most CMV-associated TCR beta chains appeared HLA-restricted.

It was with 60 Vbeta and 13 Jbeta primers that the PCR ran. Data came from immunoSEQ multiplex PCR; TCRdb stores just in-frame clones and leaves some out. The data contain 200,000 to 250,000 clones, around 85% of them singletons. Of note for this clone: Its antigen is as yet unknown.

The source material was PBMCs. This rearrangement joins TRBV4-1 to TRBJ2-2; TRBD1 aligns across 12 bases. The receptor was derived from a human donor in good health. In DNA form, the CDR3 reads TGCGCCAGCAGCCAGGAGGGACAGGGGGCGCATCGCACCGGGGAGCTGTTTTTT. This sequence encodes CASSQEGQGAHRTGELFF.